Reported below is one T cell receptor (beta chain). Its target is unknown. The DNA ends 3 residues before the CDR3 does, and the rest of the CDR3 is filled in from the germline J gene. The germline gives CDR1 SNHLY, CDR2 FYNNEI. Germline trimming cut 6 bases from V and 9 bases from J; bases unmatched to any gene: 9. The CDR3 extends over 15 amino acids. This specimen comes from a study of T cells in women clearing cervical HPV infection. On the study more broadly: No precancer developed; the control's incident HPV16 infection cleared within 12 months.

Using immunoSEQ multiplex PCR, the repertoire was profiled, and TCRdb retains in-frame clones only, with some absent. This repertoire includes around 35,000 clones. Overall study results and limits: Unknown T-cell numbers per sample may underlie the richness differences.

This clonotype was obtained from a woman aged 18 to 75 with a cervical HPV16 infection that either progressed to CIN3+ or cleared (not recorded which). The sample consisted of blood buffy coat. This chain connects TRBV2 to TRBJ1-6; 9 bases line up with TRBD1. The CDR3: CASRETTGGVSPLHF. CDR3 DNA, as far as it was read: TGTGCCAGCAGAGAAACGACAGGGGGGGTTTCACCC.